One T cell receptor beta chain is described in this entry. This sample was taken from a study of CD8 T cells in Susac syndrome. The CDR3 has 12 residues. The V and J ends lost 0 bases and 7 bases respectively, with 6 bases between them. The germline V gene has CDR1 LNHNV and CDR2 YYDKDF (reference sequence). Random hexamers were used to reverse transcribe the RNA input (about 0.5 to 1 ug). TCRdb re-analysed the immunoSEQ multiplex PCR reads in MiXCR, keeping a single row per CDR3 protein. The sample lists 200,000 to 300,000 distinct CDR3 sequences; 90% to 97% were seen once. The sample was CD4+ T cells from PBMCs. This sequence was found in a human donor with Susac syndrome. The gene calls are TRBV15 and TRBJ1-1; D is unclear. CDR3: CATSRDGVEAFF. CDR3 sequence (DNA): TGTGCCACCAGCAGAGATGGCGTTGAAGCTTTCTTT.